This T cell receptor beta chain was found in a study of CD8 T cells in ankylosing spondylitis. Study-wide results and caveats: Enrichment of disease-linked clones was reportedly significant in matched ankylosing spondylitis synovial fluid. Prior work had noted some motif variants in reactive arthritis blood and synovial fluid.

Using its own MiXCR run on the 5' RACE reads, TCRdb lists one record per CDR3 protein. The sample includes 100,000 to 150,000 distinct CDR3 sequences, around 9.3% of them seen just once. As for this clonotype: The antigen is undetermined.

Sequencing input: blood, either unsorted or a sorted T cell fraction (not recorded which). This sequence originates from a male donor with ankylosing spondylitis or in good health (not recorded which).

In nucleotides, the CDR3 is TGTGCCAGCAGCCCAATCCCGACTAGCGGGTATCAGGATGAGCAGTTCTTC. Protein product: CASSPIPTSGYQDEQFF. The chain combines TRBV7-9 with TRBJ2-1, with 10 bases that match TRBD2. The germline CDR1 and CDR2 sequences are SEHNR and FQNEAQ (reference sequence). With 5 bases clipped from V and 8 bases from J, the junction kept 15 bases outside the gene matches. This CDR3 comprises 17 residues.